The text below deals with one T cell receptor (beta chain). Its cognate antigen is unknown. Other DNA sequences in the same sample also yield this CDR3. The data are from a study of cytomegalovirus exposure and HLA in healthy donors. The PCR employed 60 Vbeta primers together with 13 Jbeta primers. Sequenced by immunoSEQ multiplex PCR; TCRdb stores in-frame clones only, minus some. The repertoire holds roughly 110,000 clones, with about 72% as singletons. Nominally healthy donors provided the samples, though records likely missed some immune exposures. Findings and limits, study-wide: The study designated fewer than 200 TCR beta chains cytomegalovirus-associated.

The CDR3 is 12 residues long. V lost 8 bases, J lost 1 base, and 8 bases lay in between. Germline CDR1 and CDR2: MDHEN and SYDVKM. This receptor was taken from a young man in good health and CMV-seronegative. Sequencing input: PBMCs. The J gene is TRBJ1-1, the V gene TRBV28; D is perhaps TRBD1 (5 bases). CDR3 amino acids: CASQTGNTEAFF. CDR3 bases: TGTGCCAGCCAAACAGGGAACACTGAAGCTTTCTTT.